This TCR beta chain was documented in a study of T cells in Graves' hyperthyroidism and ophthalmopathy. V gave up 6 bases and J gave up 1 base; unmatched junction bases: 10. Germline CDR1 is SNHLY and CDR2 is FYNNEI. The CDR3 contains 17 residues. Exclusions: uncontrolled infection, other autoimmune disease, pregnancy, lactation. From more than 9.5 ml of fresh peripheral blood, PBMCs were isolated. In its sample, this clonotype was seen many times. TCR beta CDR3 sequences were amplified from RNA transcripts. The TCR CDR3 was amplified in a first-round RT-PCR using the HTBI primer set. TCRdb reprocessed the multiplex PCR reads with MiXCR, giving one entry per CDR3 protein. The sample carries around 380,000 distinct CDR3 sequences, roughly 14% recorded once.

Material for sequencing was blood. V is TRBV2 and J is TRBJ2-1, with TRBD2 matching over 9 bases. This sequence originates from a young man with Graves' hyperthyroidism that later progressed to Graves' ophthalmopathy. The CDR3 spells CASSHGGLARSYNEQFF. The CDR3 DNA sequence: TGTGCCAGCAGCCATGGGGGACTAGCAAGGTCCTACAATGAGCAGTTCTTC.